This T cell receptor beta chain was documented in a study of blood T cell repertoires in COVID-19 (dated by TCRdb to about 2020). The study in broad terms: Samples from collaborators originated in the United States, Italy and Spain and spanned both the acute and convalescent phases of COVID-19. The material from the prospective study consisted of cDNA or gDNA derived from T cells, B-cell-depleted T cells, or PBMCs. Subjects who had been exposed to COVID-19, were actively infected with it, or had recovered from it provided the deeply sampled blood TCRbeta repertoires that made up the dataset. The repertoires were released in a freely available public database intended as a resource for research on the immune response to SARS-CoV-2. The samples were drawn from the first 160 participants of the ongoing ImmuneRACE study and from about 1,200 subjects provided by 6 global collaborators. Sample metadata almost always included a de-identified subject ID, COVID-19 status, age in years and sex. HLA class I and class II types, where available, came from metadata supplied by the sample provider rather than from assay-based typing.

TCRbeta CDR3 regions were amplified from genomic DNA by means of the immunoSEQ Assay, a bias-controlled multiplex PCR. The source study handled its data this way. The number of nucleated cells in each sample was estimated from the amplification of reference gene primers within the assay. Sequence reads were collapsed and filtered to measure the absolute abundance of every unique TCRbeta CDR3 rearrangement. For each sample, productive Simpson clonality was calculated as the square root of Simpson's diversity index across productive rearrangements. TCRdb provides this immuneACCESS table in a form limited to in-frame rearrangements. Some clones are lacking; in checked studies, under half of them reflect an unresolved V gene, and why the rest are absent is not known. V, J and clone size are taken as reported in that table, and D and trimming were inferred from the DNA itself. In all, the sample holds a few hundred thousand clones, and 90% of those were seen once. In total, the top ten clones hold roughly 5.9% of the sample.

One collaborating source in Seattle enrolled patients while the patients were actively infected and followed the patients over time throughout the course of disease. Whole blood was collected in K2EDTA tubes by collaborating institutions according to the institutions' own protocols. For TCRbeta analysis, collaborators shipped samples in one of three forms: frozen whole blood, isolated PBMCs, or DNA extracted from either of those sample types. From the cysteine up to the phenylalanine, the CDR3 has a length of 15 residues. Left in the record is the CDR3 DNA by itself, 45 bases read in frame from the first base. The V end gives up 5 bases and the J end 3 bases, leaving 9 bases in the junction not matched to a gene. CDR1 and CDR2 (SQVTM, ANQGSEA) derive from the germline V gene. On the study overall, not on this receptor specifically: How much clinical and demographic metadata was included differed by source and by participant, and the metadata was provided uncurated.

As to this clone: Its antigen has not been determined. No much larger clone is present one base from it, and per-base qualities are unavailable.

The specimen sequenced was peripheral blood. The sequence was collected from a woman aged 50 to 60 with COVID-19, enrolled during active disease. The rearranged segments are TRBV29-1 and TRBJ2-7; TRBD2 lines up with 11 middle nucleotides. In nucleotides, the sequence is TGCAGCGTTTTGGGGACTAGCGGATCAGACTACGAGCAGTACTTC. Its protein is CSVLGTSGSDYEQYF.